Each of the 24 T cell receptor beta chains below was sequenced from the same sample in a study of cytomegalovirus exposure and HLA in healthy donors. Primers included in the PCR were 60 Vbeta and 13 Jbeta primers. Sequenced by immunoSEQ multiplex PCR; TCRdb stores in-frame clones only, minus some. The sample carries 150,000 to 200,000 clones, 75% recorded once. The sample taken for sequencing was PBMCs. The receptors shown here come from a male donor in good health and CMV-seronegative.

CDR3 loop: CASSLLGDTKPYF. For the CDR3, the DNA is TGTGCCAGCAGTTTATTAGGGGACACAAAGCCGTACTTC. The gene calls are TRBV28 and TRBJ2-7, with D possibly matching TRBD1 (6 bases). V was clipped by 1 base and J by 12 bases, with 16 bases between them. The CDR3 length is 13 residues. Germline V gives CDR1 MDHEN, CDR2 SYDVKM.

The chain links TRBV11-3 to TRBJ2-7, with D possibly being TRBD1 (6 bases). Germline CDR1 and CDR2: SGHNT and YENEEA. Trimming removed 5 bases from V and 3 bases from J, with 11 bases in between. This CDR3 region has 13 residues. CDR3 residues: CASSQTGSYEQYF. The CDR3 DNA reads as TGTGCCAGCAGCCAAACAGGGAGCTACGAGCAGTACTTC.

This chain joins TRBV15 and TRBJ2-2; 9 bases line up with TRBD2. V lost 8 bases, J lost 4 bases, and 14 bases stayed unmatched. CDR3 length: 17 amino acids. The germline V gene has CDR1 LNHNV and CDR2 YYDKDF (reference sequence). CDR3 protein: CATEPGTSLSSTGELFF. In DNA form, the CDR3 reads TGTGCCACCGAACCGGGGACTAGCCTATCGAGCACCGGGGAGCTGTTTTTT.

The V call is TRBV2, the J call TRBJ2-3, with 7 positions matching TRBD1. CDR1 and CDR2 from the germline V gene are SNHLY and FYNNEI. The length of the CDR3 is 15 residues. The ends lost 6 bases at V and 2 bases at J; junction bases unmatched: 8. CDR3 sequence (DNA): TGTGCCAGCAGACGCGAGGGACAGACCACAGATACGCAGTATTTT. It is translated as CASRREGQTTDTQYF.

Worth noting for this clone: Other DNA variants within this sample encode the same CDR3. The rearrangement joins TRBV5-1 to TRBJ1-4; tentatively, D is TRBD1 (6 bases). Germline V CDR1 and CDR2: SGHRS, YFSETQ. This CDR3 comprises 14 residues. V lost 2 bases and J 4 bases, leaving 9 bases between the germline ends. The CDR3 loop is CASSLQGFNEKLFF. The CDR3 coding sequence is TGCGCCAGCAGCTTACAGGGATTTAATGAAAAACTGTTTTTT.

The chain uses TRBV7-8 and TRBJ2-1; TRBD2 matches at 13 bases. Germline lookup yields CDR1 SGHVS and CDR2 FQNEAQ. V was clipped by 2 bases and J by 5 bases; unmatched bases: 6. This CDR3 has 17 amino acids. The CDR3 region has the DNA TGTGCCAGCAGCTTAAGATCCGGGACTAGCGGGAACAATGAGCAGTTCTTC. Its protein is CASSLRSGTSGNNEQFF.

This clone was seen once. The chain is built from TRBV6-6 and TRBJ2-1; D not certain. The CDR3 is 14 residues long. V shed 0 bases and J shed 8 bases, with 11 bases lying between them. CDR1 is MNHNY, CDR2 SVGAGI, per germline (reference sequence). The CDR3 is CASSYSKDTHEQFF. For the CDR3, the DNA is TGTGCCAGCAGTTACTCGAAAGATACTCATGAGCAGTTCTTC.

V usage is TRBV7-8 and J usage is TRBJ1-5; TRBD1 might be the D (6 bases). CDR3 length equals 15 residues. The ends were cut back, 2 bases at V and 1 base at J, with 9 bases in the middle. Looked up from germline, CDR1 is SGHVS and CDR2 is FQNEAQ. Here the CDR3 DNA reads TGTGCCAGCAGCTTATGGGGGCCGAGCAATCAGCCCCAGCATTTT. It encodes CASSLWGPSNQPQHF.

This clone occurred once. V gene TRBV9 combines with J gene TRBJ2-7, with D possibly being TRBD2 (5 bases). The CDR3 is 15 residues long. Germline-derived CDR1 and CDR2 are SGDLS and YYNGEE. V lost 0 bases and J lost 5, with 15 bases in between. The CDR3 region is CASSVAVDSTDEQYF. CDR3 nucleotides: TGTGCCAGCAGCGTAGCGGTGGACTCAACGGACGAGCAGTACTTC.

The chain uses TRBV5-1 and TRBJ2-3; no reliable D call. Germline V gives CDR1 SGHRS, CDR2 YFSETQ. V lost 5 bases and J 6 bases, leaving 13 bases between the germline ends. The CDR3 is made up of 13 amino acids. The CDR3 DNA is TGCGCCAGCAGAACCATGATGGAGGATACGCAGTATTTT. It translates to CASRTMMEDTQYF.

This chain uses TRBV7-9 with TRBJ2-5; 9 nucleotides agree with TRBD1. The CDR3 runs to 15 residues. The junction had 7 bases not matched to a gene; V was cut back by 3 bases and J by 5 bases. CDR1 and CDR2 (germline): SEHNR, FQNEAQ (reference sequence). The CDR3 DNA is TGTGCCAGCAGCTTGCGTGGGACAGGGTCGGAGACCCAGTACTTC. It translates to CASSLRGTGSETQYF.

The chain recombines TRBV4-2 with TRBJ2-1; 8 positions agree with TRBD2. CDR3 length equals 17 residues. Trimming removed 3 bases from V and 7 bases from J; junction bases left unmatched: 14. Germline V CDR1 and CDR2: LGHNA, YNFKEQ. CDR3 nucleotides: TGTGCCAGCAGCCAGTACACAACCGGGACTAGTAGTAATGAGCAGTTCTTC. It codes for CASSQYTTGTSSNEQFF.

This clone has just a few counts. V gene TRBV7-2 combines with J gene TRBJ1-1, with TRBD1 as a possible D gene (6 bases). Germline V CDR1 and CDR2: SGHTA, FQGNSA. The CDR3 extends over 15 amino acids. Deletions cut 0 bases from V and 7 bases from J, with 15 bases between. CDR3 sequence (DNA): TGTGCCAGCAGCTTAGCGTTACAGGGCGTTCGTGAAGCTTTCTTT. This translates into CASSLALQGVREAFF.

This clone has more than one count but fewer than ten. This rearrangement joins TRBV27 to TRBJ2-3; a possible D gene is TRBD2 (6 bases). In germline, CDR1 is MNHEY, CDR2 SMNVEV (reference sequence). The V end lost 0 bases, the J end lost 4 bases, and 11 bases lay between the germline ends. The CDR3 runs to 15 residues. CDR3 region: CASSLSPGAADTQYF. CDR3 DNA sequence: TGTGCCAGCAGTTTATCTCCGGGAGCGGCAGATACGCAGTATTTT.

This clone was seen a few times. The V and J genes are TRBV4-1 and TRBJ2-7, with 7 bases lining up with TRBD2. From germline, CDR1 is MGHRA and CDR2 YSYEKL. Unmatched junction bases numbered 14, after V lost 1 base and J lost 2 bases. The CDR3 length is 18 residues. CDR3: CASSQGRFGREEAYEQYF. The CDR3 DNA reads as TGCGCCAGCAGCCAAGGCCGCTTCGGTCGGGAGGAGGCCTACGAGCAGTACTTC.

The chain is built from TRBV19 and TRBJ2-2; 9 positions agree with TRBD1. J was trimmed by 6 bases and V by 6 bases; bases with no gene match: 5. In germline, CDR1 is LNHDA, CDR2 SQIVND (reference sequence). There are 14 residues in the CDR3. Here the CDR3 reads CASRDRGYAGELFF. The CDR3 coding sequence is TGTGCCAGTAGGGACAGGGGTTACGCCGGGGAGCTGTTTTTT.

V is TRBV19 and J is TRBJ1-2; the D gene is possibly TRBD1 (6 bases). V shed 5 bases and J shed 7 bases, with 11 bases lying between them. Germline-derived CDR1 and CDR2 are LNHDA and SQIVND (reference sequence). This CDR3 region has 12 residues. The CDR3 protein is CASSVGTLGYTF. CDR3 nucleotides: TGTGCCAGTAGTGTCGGGACACTTGGCTACACCTTC.

V gene TRBV7-8 combines with J gene TRBJ1-3; weak D call: TRBD1 (5 bases). CDR1 is SGHVS and CDR2 is FQNEAQ in the germline V gene. CDR3 length: 12 residues. The V and J ends lost 8 bases and 4 bases respectively, with 9 bases between them. This CDR3 is CASSGDGNTIYF. Written as DNA, the CDR3 is TGTGCCAGCTCGGGGGACGGAAACACCATATATTTT.

The chain couples TRBV5-4 to TRBJ2-1; D remains ambiguous. CDR1 and CDR2 from the germline V gene are SGHNT and YYREEE (reference sequence). Trimming pared 0 bases from V and 5 bases from J, leaving 3 bases between. This CDR3 spans 12 amino acids. The CDR3 sequence is CASSLADNEQFF. CDR3 DNA sequence: TGTGCCAGCAGCTTGGCCGACAATGAGCAGTTCTTC.

This clone was counted a few times. The chain is built from TRBV4-1 and TRBJ2-1, with 15 positions matching TRBD2. Unmatched junction bases numbered 12, after V lost 4 bases and J lost 2 bases. The CDR3 is 20 amino acids. Per germline, CDR1 MGHRA and CDR2 YSYEKL. The CDR3, as DNA: TGCGCCAGCAGCCGAACCGGGACTAGCGGGGGGCCCAAACCCTACAATGAGCAGTTCTTC. It encodes CASSRTGTSGGPKPYNEQFF.

The chain has TRBV4-1 and TRBJ1-5, with D unresolved. The V end was cut by 4 bases, the J end by 5 bases, with 12 bases between. CDR1 is MGHRA, CDR2 YSYEKL, per germline. The CDR3 contains 14 residues. CDR3 protein: CASSRADRDQPQHF. CDR3 nucleotide sequence: TGCGCCAGCAGCCGGGCCGATAGAGATCAGCCCCAGCATTTT.

This clone was seen more than once but under ten times. One end of the junction is discordant with germline, which a read error may explain. The chain has TRBV5-4 and TRBJ2-3, with TRBD2 identical over 10 bases. Germline CDR1 reads SGHNT; CDR2 reads YYREEE (reference sequence). The CDR3 contains 15 residues. CDR3 residues: CASSQGLAVTDTQYF. CDR3 coding DNA: TGCGCCAGCAGCCAAGGACTAGCGGTCACAGATACGCAGTATTTT. The full variable domain, rest sourced from reference TRBV5-4 and TRBJ2-3, is ETGVTQSPTHLIKTRGQQVTLRCSSQSGHNTVSWYQQALGQGPQFIFQYYREEENGRGNFPPRFSGLQFPNYSSELNVNALELDDSALYLCASSQGLAVTDTQYFGPGTRLTVL.

This clone was seen a few times. V is TRBV19 and J is TRBJ1-1; 7 bases agree with TRBD1. With V trimmed by 5 bases and J by 5 bases, 5 bases remained unmatched. Germline V gene lookup returns CDR1 LNHDA and CDR2 SQIVND (reference sequence). The CDR3 spans 13 residues. The CDR3 DNA is TGTGCCAGTAGTCCGGGACAGTCAACTGAAGCTTTCTTT. It encodes CASSPGQSTEAFF.

This chain links TRBV9 with TRBJ1-6; 8 nucleotides line up with TRBD1. J lost 7 bases, V lost 3 bases, and 6 bases had no gene match. Germline CDR1 reads SGDLS; CDR2 reads YYNGEE. The CDR3 consists of 15 residues. This CDR3 is CASSDQGAHNSPLHF. The CDR3 bases are TGTGCCAGCAGCGATCAGGGGGCCCACAATTCACCCCTCCACTTT. The variable domain in full, completed from reference TRBV9 and TRBJ1-6, reads DSGVTQTPKHLITATGQRVTLRCSPRSGDLSVYWYQQSLDQGLQFLIQYYNGEERAKGNILERFSAQQFPDLHSELNLSSLELGDSALYFCASSDQGAHNSPLHFGNGTRLTVT.